This T cell receptor (beta chain) comes out of a study of OX40 agonist ivuxolimab in advanced cancers. Here immunoSEQ multiplex PCR was the method, and the copy in TCRdb shows in-frame clones only, minus some. The data contain tens of thousands of clones, 80% to 90% of them seen just once; the ten biggest clones take up nearly 0.7%. The V and J ends lost 2 bases and 0 bases respectively, with 16 bases between them. The germline V gene encodes CDR1 SGHNT and CDR2 YENEEA. CDR3 length: 17 residues. The material sequenced was CD4+ or CD8+ T cells sorted from blood, taken in a trial of the OX40 agonist ivuxolimab. This sequence was found in an adult with an advanced solid tumor such as melanoma, head and neck, liver or kidney cancer. The gene calls are TRBV11-3 and TRBJ2-5; TRBD2 might be the D (6 bases). CDR3 amino acids: CASSLRTGDLNQETQYF. The CDR3 DNA sequence: TGTGCCAGCAGCTTACGAACCGGGGACTTAAACCAAGAGACCCAGTACTTC.